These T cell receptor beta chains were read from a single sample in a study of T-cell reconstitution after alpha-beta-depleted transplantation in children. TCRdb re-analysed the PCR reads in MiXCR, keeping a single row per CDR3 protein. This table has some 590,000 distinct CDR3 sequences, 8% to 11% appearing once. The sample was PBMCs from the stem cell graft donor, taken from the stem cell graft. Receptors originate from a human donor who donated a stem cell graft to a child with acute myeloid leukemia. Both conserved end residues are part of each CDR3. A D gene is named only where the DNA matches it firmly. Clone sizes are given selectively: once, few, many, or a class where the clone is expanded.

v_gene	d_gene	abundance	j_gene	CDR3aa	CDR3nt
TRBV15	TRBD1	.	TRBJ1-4	CATSRDRILNEKLFF	TGTGCCACCAGCAGGGACAGGATCCTTAATGAAAAACTGTTTTTT
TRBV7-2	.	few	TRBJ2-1	CASSNGAAVQYNEQFF	TGTGCCAGCAGCAACGGGGCGGCGGTACAATACAATGAGCAGTTCTTC
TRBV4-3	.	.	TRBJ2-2	CASSRRPLATGELFF	TGCGCCAGCAGCCGGCGACCGCTAGCAACCGGGGAGCTGTTTTTT
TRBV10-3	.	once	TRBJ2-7	CAISQVGGAYEQYF	TGTGCCATCAGTCAGGTTGGTGGGGCCTACGAGCAGTACTTC
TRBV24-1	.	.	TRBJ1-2	CAAPRDEFLSYTF	TGTGCCGCCCCCCGGGACGAATTTTTGAGTTACACCTTC
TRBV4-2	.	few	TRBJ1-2	CASSQLGAANYGYTF	TGTGCCAGCAGCCAACTAGGGGCAGCTAACTATGGCTACACCTTC
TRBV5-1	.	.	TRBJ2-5	CASSLHWNGMLQETQYF	TGCGCCAGCAGCTTACACTGGAACGGGATGCTTCAAGAGACCCAGTACTTC
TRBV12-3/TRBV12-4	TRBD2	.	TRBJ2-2	CASSFAGGKAGELFF	TGTGCCAGCAGTTTTGCGGGAGGAAAGGCCGGGGAGCTGTTTTTT
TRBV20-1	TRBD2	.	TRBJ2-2	CSARRLAGERGDTGELFF	TGCAGTGCTAGACGACTAGCGGGAGAGAGAGGGGACACCGGGGAGCTGTTTTTT
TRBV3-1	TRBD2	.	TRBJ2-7	CASSQDVPGGSRNEQYF	TGTGCCAGCAGCCAAGATGTGCCGGGCGGGAGTAGGAACGAGCAGTACTTC
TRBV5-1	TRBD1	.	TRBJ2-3	CASSSRTGPGDTQYF	TGCGCCAGCAGCTCCCGGACAGGGCCAGGAGATACGCAGTATTTT
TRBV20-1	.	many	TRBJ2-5	CSARDSRGPAETQYF	TGCAGTGCTAGAGATTCGAGAGGGCCGGCGGAGACCCAGTACTTC
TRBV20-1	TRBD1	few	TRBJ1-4	CSAPQTGAKLFF	TGCAGTGCTCCTCAGACAGGGGCAAAACTGTTTTTT
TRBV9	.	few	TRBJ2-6	CASSVGQTSGANVLTF	TGTGCCAGCAGCGTAGGTCAGACCTCTGGGGCCAACGTCCTGACTTTC
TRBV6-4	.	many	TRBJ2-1	CASSEGTEGYNEQFF	TGTGCCAGCAGCGAAGGAACGGAGGGTTACAATGAGCAGTTCTTC
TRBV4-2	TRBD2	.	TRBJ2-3	CASSQEAAGARTQYF	TGTGCCAGCAGCCAAGAGGCAGCGGGAGCGAGGACGCAGTATTTT
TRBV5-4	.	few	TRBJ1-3	CASSSDSGNTIYF	TGTGCCAGCAGTTCAGACAGCGGAAACACCATATATTTT
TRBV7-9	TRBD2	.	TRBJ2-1	CASSPTLAGGPGNEQFF	TGTGCCAGCAGCCCAACACTAGCGGGAGGGCCCGGCAATGAGCAGTTCTTC
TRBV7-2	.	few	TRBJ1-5	CASSLGETLNQPQHF	TGTGCCAGCAGCTTAGGGGAAACCCTTAATCAGCCCCAGCATTTT
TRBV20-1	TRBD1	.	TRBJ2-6	CSARGDRGSGANVLTF	TGCAGTGCTAGAGGGGACAGAGGGTCTGGGGCCAACGTCCTGACTTTC
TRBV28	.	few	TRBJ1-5	CASSGQSYSNQPQHF	TGTGCCAGCAGTGGTCAGTCATATAGCAATCAGCCCCAGCATTTT
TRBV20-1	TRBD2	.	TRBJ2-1	CSARETPLAGGYNEQFF	TGCAGTGCTAGAGAAACCCCCCTAGCGGGAGGCTACAATGAGCAGTTCTTC
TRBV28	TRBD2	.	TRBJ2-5	CASSSVTSGIQETQYF	TGTGCCAGCAGTTCAGTCACTAGCGGGATTCAAGAGACCCAGTACTTC
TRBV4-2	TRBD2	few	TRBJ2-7	CASSPSPGLAAGEQYF	TGTGCCAGCAGCCCATCCCCGGGACTAGCCGCAGGCGAGCAGTACTTC
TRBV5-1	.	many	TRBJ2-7	CASTAGGVSYEQYF	TGCGCCAGCACCGCCGGGGGAGTAAGCTACGAGCAGTACTTC
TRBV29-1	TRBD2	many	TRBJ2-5	CSVQREERETQYF	TGCAGCGTACAGCGGGAGGAGCGGGAGACCCAGTACTTC
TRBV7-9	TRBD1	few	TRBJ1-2	CASSSQGVIYGYTF	TGTGCCAGCAGCTCACAGGGGGTAATCTATGGCTACACCTTC
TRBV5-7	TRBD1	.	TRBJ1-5	CASSLRGGPNQPQHF	TGTGCCAGCAGCCTGCGAGGGGGCCCCAATCAGCCCCAGCATTTT
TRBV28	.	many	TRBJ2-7	CASRPPGAYEQYF	TGTGCCAGCAGGCCCCCAGGGGCCTACGAGCAGTACTTC
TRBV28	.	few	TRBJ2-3	CASEAATDTQYF	TGTGCCAGCGAGGCAGCCACAGATACGCAGTATTTT
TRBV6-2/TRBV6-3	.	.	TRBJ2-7	CASSSMAGQPPYEQYF	TGTGCCAGCAGTTCAATGGCGGGACAGCCTCCTTACGAGCAGTACTTC
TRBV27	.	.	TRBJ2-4	CASWGNPGVQNIQYF	TGTGCCAGCTGGGGGAACCCAGGGGTACAAAACATTCAGTACTTC
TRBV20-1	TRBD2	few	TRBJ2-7	CSARDFSGRDYEQYF	TGCAGTGCTAGAGATTTTAGCGGGAGGGACTACGAGCAGTACTTC
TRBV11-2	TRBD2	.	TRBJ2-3	CASSSRTSGRGRTDTQYF	TGTGCCAGCAGCTCGCGGACTAGCGGGAGGGGGCGCACAGATACGCAGTATTTT
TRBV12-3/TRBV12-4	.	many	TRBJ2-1	CASSLSPGDEQFF	TGTGCCAGCAGCTTGAGTCCGGGCGATGAGCAGTTCTTC
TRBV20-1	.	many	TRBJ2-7	CSARKDSRQYF	TGCAGTGCTAGAAAGGACTCCCGACAGTACTTC
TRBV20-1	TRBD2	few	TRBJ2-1	CSPGTSGSSYNEQFF	TGCAGCCCCGGGACTAGCGGGAGCTCCTACAATGAGCAGTTCTTC
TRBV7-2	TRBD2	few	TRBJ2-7	CASASGLAGLRYEQYF	TGTGCCAGCGCCTCAGGGCTAGCGGGTCTTCGGTACGAGCAGTACTTC
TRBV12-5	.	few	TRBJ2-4	CASGVHRDRKIF	TGTGCTAGTGGGGTTCACCGGGACCGAAAGATCTTC
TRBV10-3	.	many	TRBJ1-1	CAISESGQNTEAFF	TGTGCCATCAGTGAGTCCGGGCAGAACACTGAAGCTTTCTTT
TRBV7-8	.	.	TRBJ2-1	CASSLDAGPQFF	TGTGCCAGCAGCTTAGACGCGGGACCGCAGTTCTTC
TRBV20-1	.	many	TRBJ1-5	CSARDLYEEGPVGQPQHF	TGCAGTGCTAGAGATCTTTATGAGGAGGGGCCGGTGGGTCAGCCCCAGCATTTT
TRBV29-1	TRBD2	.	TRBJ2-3	CSVTSGRTDTQYF	TGCAGCGTCACTAGCGGGAGAACAGATACGCAGTATTTT
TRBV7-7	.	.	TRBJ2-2	CASSPQRYGELFF	TGTGCTAGCAGCCCCCAACGGTACGGGGAGCTGTTTTTT
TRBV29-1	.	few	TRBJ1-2	CSVVEGRGVNYGYTF	TGCAGCGTAGTTGAGGGGAGGGGAGTCAACTATGGCTACACCTTC
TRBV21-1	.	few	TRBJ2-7	CASSKDGQKPTVTSYEQYF	TGTGCCAGCAGCAAAGACGGACAGAAACCAACCGTAACATCCTACGAGCAGTACTTC
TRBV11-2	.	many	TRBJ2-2	CASSLAGVGTGELFF	TGTGCCAGCAGCTTAGCGGGAGTGGGCACCGGGGAGCTGTTTTTT
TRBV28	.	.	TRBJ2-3	CASSGPTGVGSTDTQYF	TGTGCCAGCAGCGGTCCCACCGGAGTGGGGAGCACAGATACGCAGTATTTT
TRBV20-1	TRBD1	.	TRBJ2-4	CSAPRGTGGILAKNIQYF	TGCAGTGCCCCTAGGGGGACAGGGGGCATTCTAGCCAAAAACATTCAGTACTTC
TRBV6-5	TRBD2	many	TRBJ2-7	CASSYNGRAQWEQYF	TGTGCCAGCAGTTATAACGGGAGGGCGCAATGGGAGCAGTACTTC
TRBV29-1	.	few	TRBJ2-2	CSVSGRGGGPSRELFF	TGCAGCGTATCGGGAAGGGGGGGAGGGCCGTCCCGGGAGCTGTTTTTT
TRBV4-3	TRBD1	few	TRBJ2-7	CASSQDRGPSYEQYF	TGCGCCAGCAGCCAGGATAGGGGGCCGTCCTACGAGCAGTACTTC
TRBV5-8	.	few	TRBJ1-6	CASSFNSRISPLHF	TGTGCCAGCAGCTTTAACAGCCGAATCTCACCCCTCCACTTT